Sequencing of this T cell receptor (beta chain) was carried out in a study of cytomegalovirus exposure and HLA in healthy donors. Overall study findings and caveats: A later analysis linked around 15,000 TCR beta sequences to HLA alleles at 0.05 false discovery rate. An analysis was carried out at a later point. It showed that HLA-associated TCR beta chains were more clonally expanded than equally common non-associated chains.

Vbeta (60) and Jbeta (13) primers were used in the PCR. Profiling relied on immunoSEQ multiplex PCR, and the TCRdb table lists in-frame clones only, not all of them. Its table lists tens of thousands of clones. Each donor was nominally healthy when sampled (though unrecorded immune exposures were likely). Concerning this clone itself: Its specificity is not known.

The receptor was derived from a woman aged 60-75 years in good health and CMV-seropositive. The sample was PBMCs.

For the CDR3, the DNA is TGTGCCAGTAGTAAATGGACAGTGGAAGAGACCCAGTACTTC. Translating gives CASSKWTVEETQYF. This chain joins TRBV19 and TRBJ2-5, with a possible D match to TRBD1 (6 bases). CDR1 LNHDA and CDR2 SQIVND come from the germline V gene (reference sequence). The V gene lost 4 bases and the J gene lost 3 bases, with 12 bases spanning the gap. The CDR3 runs 14 residues. Looking up the rest from reference TRBV19 and TRBJ2-5 gives the full variable domain: DGGITQSPKYLFRKEGQNVTLSCEQNLNHDAMYWYRQDPGQGLRLIYYSQIVNDFQKGDIAEGYSVSREKKESFPLTVTSAQKNPTAFYLCASSKWTVEETQYFGPGTRLLVL.